The 8 T cell receptor beta chains given below trace back to one sample, sequenced in a study of blood T cell repertoires in COVID-19. Sequenced by immunoSEQ multiplex PCR; TCRdb stores in-frame clones only, minus some. The repertoire holds some 95,000 clones, with 87% as singletons. The sequencing input was peripheral blood. Receptor source: a man between 65 and 80 years old with acute or convalescent COVID-19.

The rearrangement links TRBV5-4 to TRBJ2-2, with 8 bases identical to TRBD1. This CDR3 has 14 residues. J gave up 5 bases and V 4 bases, and 4 bases lay outside the gene matches. In germline, CDR1 is SGHNT, CDR2 YYREEE (reference sequence). This CDR3 is CASSEDRVTGELFF. CDR3 sequence (DNA): TGTGCCAGCAGCGAGGACAGGGTAACCGGGGAGCTGTTTTTT.

This chain connects TRBV5-6 to TRBJ2-3; unclear D gene. This CDR3 comprises 15 residues. Trimming stripped 2 bases from V and 4 bases from J, with 14 bases between. Germline V gene data show CDR1 as SGHDT and CDR2 as YYEEEE. The CDR3 nucleotides read TGTGCCAGCAGCTTTCCTACTGAGTCCCCAGATACGCAGTATTTT. Amino acid sequence: CASSFPTESPDTQYF. The variable domain in full, with the rest retrieved from reference TRBV5-6 and TRBJ2-3, is DAGVTQSPTHLIKTRGQQVTLRCSPKSGHDTVSWYQQALGQGPQFIFQYYEEEERQRGNFPDRFSGHQFPNYSSELNVNALLLGDSALYLCASSFPTESPDTQYFGPGTRLTVL.

In DNA form, the CDR3 reads TGCGCCAGCAGTCTCCTTAGGGGGGGGGTGAACACTGAAGCTTTCTTT. Translation: CASSLLRGGVNTEAFF. This rearrangement joins TRBV10-2 to TRBJ1-1; D is perhaps TRBD1 (6 bases). The V and J ends lost 5 bases and 0 bases respectively, with 16 bases between them. This CDR3 has 16 residues. Germline V gene data show CDR1 as WSHSY and CDR2 as SAAADI.

This chain uses TRBV3-1 (or the pseudogene TRBV3-2) with TRBJ1-2; 12 bases map to TRBD1. Trimming cost V 0 bases and J 8 bases; bases outside gene matches: 4. CDR1 is LGHDT, CDR2 YNNKEL, per germline (reference sequence). CDR3 size: 15 residues. CDR3 amino acids: CASSQDGTGGRGYTF. CDR3 coding DNA: TGTGCCAGCAGCCAAGACGGGACAGGGGGCAGAGGCTACACCTTC.

The genes are TRBV10-2 and TRBJ1-1; D may be TRBD1 (5 bases). There are 13 residues in the CDR3. V lost 0 bases to trimming and J lost 3 bases, with 5 bases between them. From germline, CDR1 is WSHSY and CDR2 SAAADI. The CDR3 reads CASSESRDTEAFF. For the CDR3, the DNA is TGCGCCAGCAGTGAGTCCAGGGACACTGAAGCTTTCTTT.

CDR3 sequence: CASSEDSGGLETQYF. The CDR3 region has the DNA TGTGCCAGCAGTGAGGATAGCGGGGGGTTGGAGACCCAGTACTTC. The chain links TRBV2 to TRBJ2-5, with 10 bases fitting TRBD2. This CDR3 has 15 amino acids. With 3 bases clipped from V and 5 bases from J, the junction kept 6 bases outside the gene matches. Germline V gives CDR1 SNHLY, CDR2 FYNNEI.

This chain connects TRBV6-1 to TRBJ2-3; 9 nucleotides match TRBD2. Per the germline V gene, CDR1 is MNHNS and CDR2 is SASEGT. After removal of 0 bases from V and 7 bases from J, the junction contained 11 bases not matched to a gene. This CDR3 contains 17 residues. CDR3 coding DNA: TGTGCCAGCAGTGAAGCGCTTCGGGTAGCGGGGGCCAATACGCAGTATTTT. It codes for CASSEALRVAGANTQYF.

This clone was seen only a few times. The sample holds other DNA sequences that translate to the same CDR3. This sequence joins TRBV9 and TRBJ2-2, with D uncertain. Germline V lookup: CDR1 SGDLS, CDR2 YYNGEE. Trimming took off 3 bases at V and 3 bases at J, with 9 bases between the two ends. CDR3 length equals 14 residues. This CDR3 is CASSERSYTGELFF. Here the CDR3 DNA reads TGTGCCAGCAGCGAGAGGTCTTACACCGGGGAGCTGTTTTTT.